The 32 T cell receptor beta chains presented below share a single source sample, sequenced in a study of shared clonotypes between healthy human individuals. CD45RO-negative cells were positively selected for CCR7, leaving out terminally differentiated effector memory CD45RA+ cells. Using immunoSEQ multiplex PCR, the repertoire was profiled, and TCRdb retains in-frame clones only, with some absent. The sample carries about 820,000 clones, 92% recorded once. The sample consisted of naive CD8+ T cells sorted from blood. These receptors came from a man under 40 in good health.

The chain carries TRBV28 and TRBJ1-2, with a weak D call TRBD1 (5 bases). Per the germline V gene, CDR1 is MDHEN and CDR2 is SYDVKM. Trimming left V 6 bases short and J 5 bases short, with 22 bases between. This CDR3 is built from 16 residues. CDR3 residues: CASRHRGGARLYGYTF. DNA for the CDR3: TGTGCCAGCAGACACCGGGGAGGGGCGAGACTTTATGGCTACACCTTC.

The chain couples TRBV7-3 to TRBJ2-7, with D hard to call. The germline gives CDR1 SGHTA, CDR2 FQGTGA. The V end was cut by 4 bases, the J end by 7 bases, with 11 bases between. The CDR3 loop spans 12 amino acids. The CDR3, as DNA: TGTGCCAGCAGCTCGGACGGCCAGGAGCAGTACTTC. It encodes CASSSDGQEQYF.

This clone was seen only a few times. The CDR3 loop is CASSHQQDEQYF. The CDR3 DNA reads as TGTGCCAGCAGTCACCAACAGGACGAGCAGTACTTC. The chain carries TRBV27 and TRBJ2-7, with D possibly TRBD1 on 5 matching bases. The CDR3 is 12 amino acids. Between the trimmed V and J ends, which lost 5 bases and 5 bases, there was a span of 10 bases. Germline V gene lookup returns CDR1 MNHEY and CDR2 SMNVEV (reference sequence).

The V and J genes are TRBV2 and TRBJ2-3; a possible D gene is TRBD2 (5 bases). The CDR3 runs to 18 residues. Germline lookup yields CDR1 SNHLY and CDR2 FYNNEI. Trimming stripped 10 bases from V and 1 base from J, with 27 bases between. The CDR3 region is CATPIGRLQDYRTDTQYF. The CDR3 region has the DNA TGTGCCACTCCGATTGGACGGCTCCAAGACTATCGCACAGATACGCAGTATTTT.

V is TRBV27 and J is TRBJ1-2; D perhaps matches TRBD1 (6 bases). Germline CDR1 and CDR2: MNHEY and SMNVEV (reference sequence). The CDR3 is made up of 13 amino acids. Deletions cut 3 bases from V and 8 bases from J, with 13 bases between. The CDR3 nucleotides are TGTGCCAGCAGTTTTGGGGGGGCGCAGGGCTACACCTTC. The encoded protein is CASSFGGAQGYTF.

The J gene is TRBJ2-7, the V gene TRBV9, with 9 positions matching TRBD1. This CDR3 has 16 amino acids. V was clipped by 4 bases and J by 0 bases; unmatched bases: 8. The germline gives CDR1 SGDLS, CDR2 YYNGEE. CDR3 loop: CASSTSVGQGSYEQYF. CDR3 sequence (DNA): TGTGCCAGCAGCACAAGCGTGGGACAGGGCTCCTACGAGCAGTACTTC.

This rearrangement joins TRBV4-1 to TRBJ2-5; D might be TRBD2 (5 bases). The CDR3 loop spans 14 amino acids. The ends were cut back, 5 bases at V and 7 bases at J, with 17 bases in the middle. Germline V gene data show CDR1 as MGHRA and CDR2 as YSYEKL. The CDR3 nucleotides are TGCGCCAGCAGCACATTAGCGTTTCTTGGGACCCAGTACTTC. Its translation: CASSTLAFLGTQYF.

Here the CDR3 reads CASSPVGNPSYEQYF. For the CDR3, the DNA is TGTGCCAGCAGCCCAGTGGGGAATCCTTCCTACGAGCAGTACTTC. The V gene is TRBV7-9, the J gene TRBJ2-7; D uncertain. Per germline, CDR1 SEHNR and CDR2 FQNEAQ (reference sequence). CDR3 length: 15 residues. V lost 5 bases, J lost 1 base, and 15 bases lay in between.

The V gene is TRBV28, the J gene TRBJ2-7; 7 bases fit TRBD1. Germline V gene lookup returns CDR1 MDHEN and CDR2 SYDVKM. The CDR3 consists of 14 residues. After removal of 3 bases from V and 2 bases from J, the junction contained 4 bases not matched to a gene. As DNA, the CDR3 is TGTGCCAGCAGTTTGGACAGGTTGGCCTACGAGCAGTACTTC. This gives the protein CASSLDRLAYEQYF.

On this clone itself: The sample carries other DNA sequences with the same CDR3. The chain uses TRBV14 and TRBJ2-7; D tentatively fits TRBD1 or TRBD2 (5 bases each). This CDR3 has 13 residues. V shed 8 bases and J shed 3 bases, with 14 bases lying between them. Germline values: CDR1 SGHDN, CDR2 FVKESK. CDR3 bases: TGTGCCAGCTCCCGGGGCCGAATCTACGAGCAGTACTTC. It yields the protein CASSRGRIYEQYF. Complete variable domain (other parts from reference TRBV14 and TRBJ2-7): EAGVTQFPSHSVIEKGQTVTLRCDPISGHDNLYWYRRVMGKEIKFLLHFVKESKQDESGMPNNRFLAERTGGTYSTLKVQPAELEDSGVYFCASSRGRIYEQYFGPGTRLTVT.

The CDR3 region has the DNA TGTGCCAGCAGTCAGAACCAGGGGGATTACAATCAGCCCCAGCATTTT. Protein: CASSQNQGDYNQPQHF. The genes are TRBV27 and TRBJ1-5, with 7 nucleotides matching TRBD1. The CDR3 is 16 residues long. Trimming took 5 bases from V and 3 from J; bases not matched to a gene: 10. CDR1 MNHEY and CDR2 SMNVEV come from the germline V gene (reference sequence).

This chain uses TRBV27 with TRBJ1-5; D unresolved. Germline V gene data show CDR1 as MNHEY and CDR2 as SMNVEV (reference sequence). This CDR3 has 13 amino acids. V shed 4 bases and J shed 0 bases, with 4 bases lying between them. The CDR3 bases are TGTGCCAGCAGTTCGGTTAGCAATCAGCCCCAGCATTTT. This encodes CASSSVSNQPQHF.

The chain links TRBV5-1 to TRBJ2-7; a possible D gene is TRBD1 (5 bases). This CDR3 region has 14 residues. V was cut by 3 bases and J by 0 bases, with 10 bases left in between. Germline CDR1 is SGHRS and CDR2 is YFSETQ. The CDR3 bases are TGCGCCAGCAGCTGGGGCGTTGGCTCCTACGAGCAGTACTTC. Amino acids: CASSWGVGSYEQYF.

This sequence joins TRBV9 and TRBJ1-5; D gene uncertain. Germline V gene sequence: CDR1 SGDLS, CDR2 YYNGEE. The CDR3 runs 14 residues. The germline V and J ends were trimmed by 0 bases and 4 bases, with 8 bases remaining between them. CDR3 loop: CASSVGRINQPQHF. The CDR3 bases are TGTGCCAGCAGCGTAGGGAGGATAAATCAGCCCCAGCATTTT.

The chain recombines TRBV11-3 with TRBJ2-7, with TRBD1 identical over 7 bases. The V segment lost 5 bases and the J segment 5 bases; nucleotides outside the gene matches: 6. This CDR3 comprises 13 residues. Germline loops: CDR1 SGHNT, CDR2 YENEEA. The CDR3 sequence is CASSKLTGHEQYF. CDR3 sequence (DNA): TGTGCCAGCAGCAAACTGACAGGGCACGAGCAGTACTTC.

The genes are TRBV6-5 and TRBJ1-1, with TRBD1 as a possible D gene (5 bases). The CDR3 is 16 amino acids. Looked up from germline, CDR1 is MNHEY and CDR2 is SVGAGI. Between the trimmed V and J ends, which lost 2 bases and 2 bases, there was a span of 15 bases. The CDR3 sequence: CASSYGVWGVNTEAFF. The DNA for the CDR3 is TGTGCCAGCAGTTACGGGGTTTGGGGGGTAAACACTGAAGCTTTCTTT.

This clone was seen just once. V is TRBV21-1 and J is TRBJ2-3; TRBD2 was called by the table and not checked on the DNA. TRBV21-1 is a pseudogene segment. This CDR3 has 17 residues. Here the CDR3 reads CASSPRRTSGNTDTQYF. The CDR3 bases are TGTGCCAGCAGCCCGCGACGGACTAGCGGGAACACAGATACGCAGTATTTT.

Of note for this clone: This same CDR3 is encoded by further DNA sequences in the sample. The chain is built from TRBV5-6 and TRBJ1-5; D gene ambiguous. Germline V gives CDR1 SGHDT, CDR2 YYEEEE. The CDR3 consists of 12 residues. V dropped 4 bases and J dropped 5 bases, with 7 bases sitting between them. The CDR3 here is CASSLGDQPQHF. CDR3 coding DNA: TGTGCCAGCAGCCTAGGCGATCAGCCCCAGCATTTT.

In DNA form, the CDR3 reads TGTGCCAGCAGCTCCCCCCTAAACGAGCAGTACTTC. Residues: CASSSPLNEQYF. The chain uses TRBV11-2 and TRBJ2-7; D remains unclear. Germline values: CDR1 SGHAT, CDR2 FQNNGV. The CDR3 sequence is 12 residues long. V lost 4 bases and J 5 bases, leaving 9 bases between the germline ends.

A word on this clone: Other DNA sequences within the sample encode an identical CDR3. The V call is TRBV4-1, the J call TRBJ1-1; D unclear. This CDR3 contains 14 residues. Germline V gene sequence: CDR1 MGHRA, CDR2 YSYEKL. With 1 base removed from V and 0 bases from J, the gap between germline ends came to 6 bases. CDR3 in amino acids: CASSQVAVNTEAFF. CDR3 nucleotides: TGCGCCAGCAGCCAAGTCGCCGTGAACACTGAAGCTTTCTTT.

The rearrangement joins TRBV28 to TRBJ2-2; D is possibly TRBD1 or TRBD2 (6 bases each). CDR1 and CDR2 from the germline V gene are MDHEN and SYDVKM. The ends were cut back, 6 bases at V and 7 bases at J, with 15 bases in the middle. This CDR3 is built from 14 residues. The CDR3 bases are TGTGCCAGCAGGATAGGGGGGTCCGTCGGGGAGCTGTTTTTT. Its protein is CASRIGGSVGELFF. The complete variable domain, with remaining parts taken from reference TRBV28 and TRBJ2-2, reads DVKVTQSSRYLVKRTGEKVFLECVQDMDHENMFWYRQDPGLGLRLIYFSYDVKMKEKGDIPEGYSVSREKKERFSLILESASTNQTSMYLCASRIGGSVGELFFGEGSRLTVL.

The J gene is TRBJ2-2, the V gene TRBV7-9; tentative D call: TRBD1 (6 bases). This CDR3 comprises 17 residues. V was pared by 5 bases and J by 2 bases, with 18 bases between. Germline V gene data show CDR1 as SEHNR and CDR2 as FQNEAQ (reference sequence). This CDR3 is CASSAETGTINTGELFF. DNA for the CDR3: TGTGCCAGCAGCGCGGAAACCGGGACAATAAACACCGGGGAGCTGTTTTTT.

The J gene is TRBJ2-3, the V gene TRBV4-2; tentatively, D is TRBD1 or TRBD2 (5 bases each). Germline CDR1 and CDR2: LGHNA and YNFKEQ. The CDR3 is 18 amino acids. V gave up 0 bases and J gave up 3 bases, with 19 bases separating them. The CDR3 coding sequence is TGTGCCAGCAGCCAAGATAATTCGGGGACCATAACGACAGATACGCAGTATTTT. Translating gives CASSQDNSGTITTDTQYF.

The CDR3 bases are TGTGCCAGCATATACGCGGTGGAGCGCACTGAAGCTTTCTTT. Its protein is CASIYAVERTEAFF. This chain links TRBV2 with TRBJ1-1; no firm D call. V dropped 7 bases and J dropped 4 bases, with 16 bases sitting between them. Germline V CDR1 and CDR2: SNHLY, FYNNEI. The CDR3 contains 14 residues.

CDR3 sequence (DNA): TGTGCTAGTGGTTTAACAGGGGGAGACTATGGCTACACCTTC. Amino acid sequence: CASGLTGGDYGYTF. J is TRBJ1-2 and V is TRBV12-5; TRBD1 matches at 8 bases. Germline V gene data show CDR1 as LGHNT and CDR2 as FRNRAP. The CDR3 contains 14 residues. With V trimmed by 3 bases and J by 3 bases, 3 bases remained unmatched.

V usage is TRBV15 and J usage is TRBJ2-7, with TRBD2 matching over 10 bases. Germline-derived CDR1 and CDR2 are LNHNV and YYDKDF (reference sequence). The CDR3 sequence is 16 residues long. V was pared by 3 bases and J by 3 bases, with 8 bases of the junction left unmatched. CDR3 sequence (DNA): TGTGCCACCAGCAGTTATGGGACTAGCGTATTCTACGAGCAGTACTTC. Its translation: CATSSYGTSVFYEQYF.

The V call is TRBV7-9, the J call TRBJ2-1, with 11 bases identical to TRBD1. This CDR3 spans 15 amino acids. Germline CDR1 is SEHNR and CDR2 is FQNEAQ (reference sequence). After removal of 5 bases from V and 5 bases from J, the junction contained 5 bases not matched to a gene. The CDR3 region is CASSRGQGANNEQFF. Written as DNA, the CDR3 is TGTGCCAGCAGCCGCGGACAGGGGGCGAACAATGAGCAGTTCTTC.

V usage is TRBV27 and J usage is TRBJ2-3, with D unresolved. This CDR3 contains 15 residues. V lost 6 bases and J 2 bases, leaving 15 bases between the germline ends. Germline V lookup: CDR1 MNHEY, CDR2 SMNVEV (reference sequence). CDR3 sequence (DNA): TGTGCCAGCAGCCGTTCGCGTAGCTTCACAGATACGCAGTATTTT. It yields the protein CASSRSRSFTDTQYF.

The chain uses TRBV9 and TRBJ2-5, with 9 nucleotides matching TRBD2. CDR1 and CDR2 from the germline V gene are SGDLS and YYNGEE. The CDR3 consists of 17 residues. After removal of 3 bases from V and 2 bases from J, the junction contained 11 bases not matched to a gene. CDR3 amino acids: CASSALGSGGPQETQYF. CDR3 in DNA: TGTGCCAGCAGCGCCCTAGGGAGCGGGGGGCCTCAAGAGACCCAGTACTTC.

This CDR3 is CASSPGLLTSSYEQYF. Written as DNA, the CDR3 is TGTGCCAGCAGCCCGGGACTTCTCACGTCCTCCTACGAGCAGTACTTC. The genes are TRBV28 and TRBJ2-7, with D perhaps matching TRBD2 (6 bases). The germline V and J ends were trimmed by 6 bases and 0 bases, with 18 bases remaining between them. The CDR3 is made up of 16 amino acids. The germline CDR1 and CDR2 sequences are MDHEN and SYDVKM.

This chain joins TRBV5-4 and TRBJ2-7; 10 bases line up with TRBD1. The CDR3 is 16 amino acids. V trimming: 4 bases; J trimming: 6 bases; junction bases outside the gene matches: 13. Germline V gene sequence: CDR1 SGHNT, CDR2 YYREEE (reference sequence). The CDR3 nucleotides read TGTGCCAGCAGCCCTCCCCCCCGGGACAGGGGAAGCGAGCAGTACTTC. Its protein is CASSPPPRDRGSEQYF.

The gene calls are TRBV4-1 and TRBJ2-5; TRBD2 agrees at 14 bases. CDR3 length equals 14 residues. Germline V gene sequence: CDR1 MGHRA, CDR2 YSYEKL. V shed 0 bases, J shed 11 bases, and the junction held 2 bases outside the gene matches. CDR3 nucleotide sequence: TGCGCCAGCAGCCAAGAGGGACTAGCGGGAGTTCAGTACTTC. Translating gives CASSQEGLAGVQYF.